The sequence of this T cell receptor (beta chain) was determined in a study of graft-versus-host responses after intestinal transplantation. Study in general: Once they had received anti-thymocyte globulin induction, all recipients took tacrolimus and steroids for about 3 years.

Of note for this clone: The target antigen is unknown.

Sequencing used immunoSEQ multiplex PCR; TCRdb keeps in-frame clones, though not all of them. The table has 90,000 or so clones, about four fifths seen once. This CDR3 has 17 amino acids. The chain recombines TRBV21-1 with TRBJ2-1; the table gives TRBD1 as D, unverified against the DNA. TRBV21-1 is labeled a pseudogene. The TCR was taken from a human donor who received an intestinal transplant. The specimen was unstimulated CD4+ T cells sorted from spleen or lymph node cells, collected before intestinal transplant. In DNA form, the CDR3 reads TGTGCCAGCAGCAAAGCGCTCAGGACAGGGTTCTACAATGAGCAGTTCTTC. Its protein product is CASSKALRTGFYNEQFF.